These 23 T cell receptor beta chains were sequenced from one sample in a study of blood T cell repertoires in COVID-19. TCRdb's copy holds only in-frame clones and misses some; the assay was immunoSEQ multiplex PCR. The sample has around 29,000 clones; 65% to 70% are singletons. The sample consisted of peripheral blood. The receptors come from a human donor in a cohort sampled during active COVID-19.

The chain carries TRBV2 and TRBJ1-1; no clear D gene. The V end was cut by 5 bases, the J end by 4 bases, with 5 bases between. The V gene's germline CDR1 is SNHLY and CDR2 FYNNEI. The CDR3 contains 11 residues. The CDR3 nucleotides read TGTGCCAGCAGTCCCGGCACTGAAGCTTTCTTT. Amino acids: CASSPGTEAFF.

The table lists this clone with a few counts. The J gene is TRBJ1-1, the V gene TRBV7-9, with D perhaps matching TRBD1 (5 bases). This CDR3 has 14 residues. Trimming removed 7 bases at V and 3 bases at J, with 15 bases between. The V gene's germline CDR1 is SEHNR and CDR2 FQNEAQ (reference sequence). This chain's CDR3 is CASKSRDPHTEAFF. The CDR3 DNA sequence: TGTGCCAGCAAATCGCGGGACCCTCACACTGAAGCTTTCTTT. Full variable domain (remainder filled in from reference TRBV7-9 and TRBJ1-1): DTGVSQNPRHKITKRGQNVTFRCDPISEHNRLYWYRQTLGQGPEFLTYFQNEAQLEKSRLLSDRFSAERPKGSFSTLEIQRTEQGDSAMYLCASKSRDPHTEAFFGQGTRLTVV.

This clone has only a few counts. The chain combines TRBV30 with TRBJ1-1; no definite D call. The germline V and J ends were trimmed by 2 bases and 1 base, with 8 bases remaining between them. The CDR3 totals 13 residues. CDR1 is GTSNPN, CDR2 SVGIG, per germline (reference sequence). The CDR3 region has the DNA TGTGCCTGGAGTCCGTCCCGGAACACTGAAGCTTTCTTT. Encoded protein: CAWSPSRNTEAFF.

The chain links TRBV6-5 to TRBJ1-1, with D unresolved. This CDR3 spans 14 amino acids. The germline gives CDR1 MNHEY, CDR2 SVGAGI. Trimming shortened V by 4 bases and J by 1 base, and 10 bases separated the two germline ends. CDR3 loop: CASSSGNSNTEAFF. CDR3 bases: TGTGCCAGCAGTTCGGGGAACTCGAACACTGAAGCTTTCTTT.

This clone was seen more than once but under ten times. The V call is TRBV28, the J call TRBJ2-7; D gene unclear. CDR1 is MDHEN and CDR2 is SYDVKM in the germline V gene. Trimming shortened V by 6 bases and J by 2 bases, and 5 bases separated the two germline ends. This CDR3 is built from 11 residues. CDR3 sequence (DNA): TGTGCCAGCAGGAGTACCTACGAGCAGTACTTC. Its translation is CASRSTYEQYF.

This clone showed up just a few times. The rearrangement joins TRBV20-1 to TRBJ2-1, with TRBD2 as a possible D gene (6 bases). Germline loops: CDR1 DFQATT, CDR2 SNEGSKA (reference sequence). The CDR3 runs to 13 residues. V shed 3 bases and J shed 4 bases, with 10 bases lying between them. CDR3 DNA: TGCAGTGCTAGTGACGGGAGTTACAATGAGCAGTTCTTC. Amino acids: CSASDGSYNEQFF.

The rearrangement links TRBV6-5 to TRBJ2-7, with 7 bases lining up with TRBD1. This CDR3 comprises 14 residues. Germline-derived CDR1 and CDR2 are MNHEY and SVGAGI. The V and J ends lost 0 bases and 5 bases, in that order; junction bases with no gene match: 4. In DNA, the CDR3 is TGTGCCAGCAGTTACTCGAGAGGACAGGACGAGCAGTACTTC. Translation gives CASSYSRGQDEQYF.

The sample holds a few counts of this clone. This chain joins TRBV5-1 and TRBJ2-7, with 13 nucleotides matching TRBD2. Germline assignment: CDR1 SGHRS and CDR2 YFSETQ. V lost 7 bases, J lost 1 base, and 20 bases stayed unmatched. The CDR3 is 20 amino acids. The CDR3: CASWKGAEGLAGYYSYEQYF. The CDR3 DNA is TGCGCCAGCTGGAAGGGGGCAGAGGGACTAGCGGGGTATTATTCCTACGAGCAGTACTTC.

The J gene is TRBJ2-2, the V gene TRBV27; D remains ambiguous. The CDR3 runs to 12 residues. Deletions cut 3 bases from V and 6 bases from J, with 5 bases between. Germline CDR1 MNHEY, CDR2 SMNVEV (reference sequence). The CDR3 DNA is TGTGCCAGCAGTTTCACTCCCGGGGAGCTGTTTTTT. It is translated as CASSFTPGELFF.

V usage is TRBV4-2 and J usage is TRBJ1-2; 7 bases map to TRBD1. The CDR3 runs 19 residues. The J segment lost 2 bases and the V segment lost 0 bases, leaving 15 bases of the junction unmatched. Per germline, CDR1 LGHNA and CDR2 YNFKEQ. Written as DNA, the CDR3 is TGTGCCAGCAGCCAAGATCACCTCCTGAGGACAGGTCTAAACTATGGCTACACCTTC. Residues: CASSQDHLLRTGLNYGYTF.

This clone was counted only a few times. The junction departs from the called germline gene at one end, perhaps through a read error. The chain links TRBV11-2 to TRBJ2-7; weak D call: TRBD2 (5 bases). Looked up from germline, CDR1 is SGHAT and CDR2 is FQNNGV. CDR3 length: 12 amino acids. Here the CDR3 DNA reads TGTGCCAGCAGCTTACGGCTGGACTCGCCTACGTTC. Protein sequence: CASSLRLDSPTF.

This sequence joins TRBV4-3 and TRBJ2-3; maybe TRBD2 (6 bases). CDR3 length: 16 amino acids. The germline V gene encodes CDR1 LGHNA and CDR2 YSLEER. Trimming cost V 1 base and J 6 bases, with 17 bases left between them. CDR3 protein: CASSQGISGADDTQYF. CDR3 DNA: TGCGCCAGCAGCCAAGGAATTAGCGGAGCGGATGATACGCAGTATTTT.

The chain recombines TRBV12-5 with TRBJ1-3; D perhaps matches TRBD1 (6 bases). V lost 6 bases to trimming and J lost 7 bases, with 10 bases between them. This CDR3 is built from 12 residues. Germline V gene lookup returns CDR1 LGHNT and CDR2 FRNRAP. The CDR3 reads CASGRQANTIYF. Here the CDR3 DNA reads TGTGCTAGTGGCCGACAGGCCAACACCATATATTTT.

The V and J genes are TRBV30 and TRBJ1-5, with TRBD1 matching 9 bases. Germline CDR1 is GTSNPN and CDR2 is SVGIG (reference sequence). The CDR3 covers 14 residues. V gave up 4 bases and J gave up 6 bases; unmatched junction bases: 7. CDR3 in DNA: TGTGCCTGGAAGAAGGGGACAGGGCGTCAGCCCCAGCATTTT. This translates into CAWKKGTGRQPQHF.

The chain is built from TRBV7-2 and TRBJ2-3; tentative D call: TRBD1 (5 bases). The CDR3 totals 14 residues. The germline V gene encodes CDR1 SGHTA and CDR2 FQGNSA. V was cut by 3 bases and J by 0 bases, with 7 bases left in between. The CDR3 DNA is TGTGCCAGCAGCTTTGGGGCTAGCACAGATACGCAGTATTTT. Translating gives CASSFGASTDTQYF.

The V gene is TRBV10-3, the J gene TRBJ1-2, with D possibly being TRBD1 (5 bases). CDR3 length equals 15 residues. Trimming took 0 bases from V and 0 from J, leaving 8 bases between them. The germline gives CDR1 ENHRY, CDR2 SYGVKD. The CDR3: CAISESDTANYGYTF. The CDR3 region has the DNA TGTGCCATCAGTGAGTCGGACACCGCTAACTATGGCTACACCTTC.

This chain links TRBV5-6 with TRBJ1-3, with TRBD1 matching 9 bases. The CDR3 totals 15 residues. The germline V gene encodes CDR1 SGHDT and CDR2 YYEEEE. V lost 4 bases, J lost 2 bases, and 4 bases stayed unmatched. The CDR3 sequence: CASSVRDRAGNTIYF. CDR3 nucleotide sequence: TGTGCCAGCAGCGTCCGGGACAGGGCTGGAAACACCATATATTTT.

Ten or more counts support this clone. V usage is TRBV27 and J usage is TRBJ2-7; TRBD2 matches 7 bases. In germline, CDR1 is MNHEY, CDR2 SMNVEV (reference sequence). The CDR3 spans 14 residues. The ends lost 5 bases at V and 5 bases at J; junction bases unmatched: 9. This CDR3 is CASSGGEGRNEQYF. CDR3 nucleotide sequence: TGTGCCAGCAGTGGGGGGGAAGGGAGAAACGAGCAGTACTTC.

The V and J genes are TRBV28 and TRBJ1-1, with D hard to call. The CDR3 totals 14 residues. The V end lost 3 bases, the J end lost 0 bases, and 8 bases lay between the germline ends. Germline V gene data show CDR1 as MDHEN and CDR2 as SYDVKM. The CDR3 DNA reads TGTGCCAGCAGTTTGGGCAGCATGAACACTGAAGCTTTCTTT. This codes for CASSLGSMNTEAFF.

The chain couples TRBV4-3 to TRBJ1-1, with unresolved D. The CDR3 spans 14 residues. Germline V CDR1 and CDR2: LGHNA, YSLEER. Trimming pared 0 bases from V and 4 bases from J, leaving 9 bases between. The CDR3 coding sequence is TGCGCCAGCAGCCAAGAGTGGGAGGGCACTGAAGCTTTCTTT. Amino acid sequence: CASSQEWEGTEAFF.

The chain employs TRBV5-1 and TRBJ1-3; D ambiguous. The CDR3 is made up of 15 amino acids. The germline CDR1 and CDR2 sequences are SGHRS and YFSETQ. The V and J ends lost 0 bases and 0 bases respectively, with 7 bases between them. In nucleotides, the CDR3 is TGCGCCAGCAGCTTGGGACAAAACTCTGGAAACACCATATATTTT. Its translation is CASSLGQNSGNTIYF.

V and J are TRBV4-3 and TRBJ2-7; TRBD2 might be the D (6 bases). Germline CDR1 reads LGHNA; CDR2 reads YSLEER. The CDR3 spans 16 residues. With 1 base removed from V and 2 bases from J, the gap between germline ends came to 15 bases. The CDR3 bases are TGCGCCAGCAGCCAAGGGCCCGGGGGTTCCACCTACGAGCAGTACTTC. It translates to CASSQGPGGSTYEQYF.

V usage is TRBV2 and J usage is TRBJ2-5, with D unresolved. Germline-derived CDR1 and CDR2 are SNHLY and FYNNEI. The CDR3 runs 13 residues. Trimming shortened V by 6 bases and J by 5 bases, and 13 bases separated the two germline ends. CDR3 residues: CASRTLLRETQYF. The CDR3 nucleotides are TGTGCCAGCAGAACCCTCTTACGGGAGACCCAGTACTTC. The full variable domain, with the rest looked up from reference TRBV2 and TRBJ2-5, is EPEVTQTPSHQVTQMGQEVILRCVPISNHLYFYWYRQILGQKVEFLVSFYNNEISEKSEIFDDQFSVERPDGSNFTLKIRSTKLEDSAMYFCASRTLLRETQYFGPGTRLLVL.